The next 17 T cell receptor beta chains were all read from a single sample in a study of blood T cell repertoires in COVID-19. Using immunoSEQ multiplex PCR, the repertoire was profiled, and TCRdb retains in-frame clones only, with some absent. This table has 85,000 to 100,000 clones, 80% to 90% appearing once. The sequencing sample was made of peripheral blood. All receptors come from a man in his fifties with COVID-19, enrolled during active disease.

The V gene is TRBV27, the J gene TRBJ2-7; D is unclear. Germline V gene lookup returns CDR1 MNHEY and CDR2 SMNVEV (reference sequence). Trimming pared 5 bases from V and 2 bases from J, leaving 4 bases between. This CDR3 is 11 amino acids long. CDR3 DNA sequence: TGTGCCAGCAGTCCAACCTACGAGCAGTACTTC. It yields the protein CASSPTYEQYF.

The chain combines TRBV5-5 with TRBJ1-5; perhaps TRBD1 as D (6 bases). Germline-derived CDR1 and CDR2 are SGHKS and YYEKEE (reference sequence). The CDR3 covers 15 residues. Trimming pared 4 bases from V and 0 bases from J, leaving 11 bases between. DNA of the CDR3: TGTGCCAGCAGCAAGACAGGTAATAGCAATCAGCCCCAGCATTTT. It specifies CASSKTGNSNQPQHF.

This chain joins TRBV3-1 (or the pseudogene TRBV3-2) and TRBJ2-1; 10 nucleotides agree with TRBD2. The V gene's germline CDR1 is LGHDT and CDR2 YNNKEL (reference sequence). Losses at the gene ends were 0 bases for V and 6 bases for J; bases not matched to a gene: 11. This CDR3 comprises 18 residues. The CDR3 loop is CASSQEFILAGRGNEQFF. The DNA for the CDR3 is TGTGCCAGCAGCCAAGAATTCATACTAGCGGGGAGGGGCAATGAGCAGTTCTTC.

This clone occurred once. This rearrangement joins TRBV30 to TRBJ1-2; 7 bases agree with TRBD1. Trimming at V came to 3 bases and at J to 3 bases, leaving 7 bases not matched to a gene. The CDR3 has 14 amino acids. Germline CDR1 GTSNPN, CDR2 SVGIG (reference sequence). The CDR3 here is CAWSPQTGYYGYTF. The CDR3 DNA follows: TGTGCCTGGAGCCCTCAGACAGGGTACTATGGCTACACCTTC.

The CDR3 DNA reads TGTGCCAGCAGTATCCCACAGGGGGCAGGTAATTCACCCCTCCACTTT. The encoded protein is CASSIPQGAGNSPLHF. This chain uses TRBV28 with TRBJ1-6, with 9 bases aligning to TRBD1. V dropped 5 bases and J dropped 6; count of bases not matched to a gene: 8. Per the germline V gene, CDR1 is MDHEN and CDR2 is SYDVKM. The CDR3 consists of 16 residues.

The chain joins TRBV6-2 or TRBV6-3 to TRBJ2-7; D is perhaps TRBD1 (6 bases). The CDR3 spans 17 residues. CDR1 and CDR2 (germline): MNHEY, SVGEGT. Deletions cut 6 bases from V and 0 bases from J, with 21 bases between. CDR3 in DNA: TGTGCCAGCAGCCACGACATGGGGGCCATCCTCTCCTACGAGCAGTACTTC. It codes for CASSHDMGAILSYEQYF.

This chain's CDR3 is CASSFIGRTGGQPQHF. The CDR3 nucleotides are TGTGCCAGCAGTTTTATTGGTAGGACAGGGGGGCAGCCCCAGCATTTT. The genes are TRBV28 and TRBJ1-5; TRBD1 agrees at 10 bases. V trimming: 3 bases; J trimming: 7 bases; junction bases outside the gene matches: 9. The germline gives CDR1 MDHEN, CDR2 SYDVKM. This CDR3 region has 16 residues.

Regarding this clone: An end of the junction does not agree with germline; a read error may underlie this. This chain connects TRBV2 to TRBJ1-6; 7 bases are shared with TRBD1. This CDR3 has 11 amino acids. CDR1 is SNHLY and CDR2 is FYNNEI in the germline V gene. CDR3 amino acids: CASREGGPLHF. The CDR3 DNA reads as TGTGCCAGCAGGGAAGGGGGCCCCCTCCACTTT.

This clone was seen a handful of times. The V call is TRBV5-4, the J call TRBJ1-4; perhaps TRBD1 as D (6 bases). The CDR3 contains 12 residues. V gave up 3 bases and J gave up 8 bases, with 8 bases separating them. Germline assignment: CDR1 SGHNT and CDR2 YYREEE (reference sequence). The chain's CDR3 is CASSWDNEKLFF. The CDR3 coding sequence is TGTGCCAGCAGCTGGGACAACGAAAAACTGTTTTTT.

The chain links TRBV19 to TRBJ1-1; D is uncertain. The germline V gene encodes CDR1 LNHDA and CDR2 SQIVND (reference sequence). This CDR3 has 15 amino acids. Deletions cut 3 bases from V and 2 bases from J, with 13 bases between. CDR3 coding DNA: TGTGCCAGTAGTATCCACGGGTTATCTAACACTGAAGCTTTCTTT. Amino acid sequence: CASSIHGLSNTEAFF. The whole variable domain, remainder taken from reference TRBV19 and TRBJ1-1, is DGGITQSPKYLFRKEGQNVTLSCEQNLNHDAMYWYRQDPGQGLRLIYYSQIVNDFQKGDIAEGYSVSREKKESFPLTVTSAQKNPTAFYLCASSIHGLSNTEAFFGQGTRLTVV.

The chain combines TRBV18 with TRBJ2-1; 9 nucleotides agree with TRBD2. V shed 4 bases and J 0 bases; nucleotides not matched to a gene: 4. Germline CDR1 is KGHSH and CDR2 is LQKENI. CDR3 length: 16 residues. In DNA form, the CDR3 reads TGTGCCAGCTCACTTAGCGGGGGTATCTCCTACAATGAGCAGTTCTTC. It encodes CASSLSGGISYNEQFF.

The V and J genes are TRBV19 and TRBJ2-2; D unclear. The CDR3 totals 15 residues. V lost 1 base to trimming and J lost 7 bases, with 13 bases between them. Germline V gives CDR1 LNHDA, CDR2 SQIVND (reference sequence). The CDR3 DNA sequence: TGTGCCAGTAGTATAGCGGGTGTTTTGGGCGGGGAGCTGTTTTTT. It is translated as CASSIAGVLGGELFF.

The rearrangement joins TRBV27 to TRBJ1-2, with D tentatively TRBD1 (6 bases). Germline V gene lookup returns CDR1 MNHEY and CDR2 SMNVEV (reference sequence). The CDR3 is made up of 16 amino acids. Between the trimmed V and J ends, which lost 5 bases and 5 bases, there was a span of 21 bases. DNA of the CDR3: TGTGCCAGCAGTCAAAACAGGGTCACGGTCCCATATGGCTACACCTTC. Translating it yields CASSQNRVTVPYGYTF.

V gene TRBV28 combines with J gene TRBJ1-5; 8 positions agree with TRBD1. This CDR3 is 15 amino acids long. Per germline, CDR1 MDHEN and CDR2 SYDVKM. Trimming removed 6 bases from V and 2 bases from J; junction bases left unmatched: 6. CDR3 in DNA: TGTGCCAGCAGGACCAGGGGGCAGGGCAATCAGCCCCAGCATTTT. This translates into CASRTRGQGNQPQHF. Based on the CDR3 plus reference TRBV28 and TRBJ1-5, the full variable domain is DVKVTQSSRYLVKRTGEKVFLECVQDMDHENMFWYRQDPGLGLRLIYFSYDVKMKEKGDIPEGYSVSREKKERFSLILESASTNQTSMYLCASRTRGQGNQPQHFGDGTRLSIL.

V and J are TRBV4-1 and TRBJ1-1, with D tentatively TRBD1 (6 bases). Germline V gene data show CDR1 as MGHRA and CDR2 as YSYEKL. Trimming pared 4 bases from V and 8 bases from J, leaving 8 bases between. The CDR3 totals 11 residues. The DNA for the CDR3 is TGCGCCAGCAGCCTGCAGGGGGAAGCTTTCTTT. Translated: CASSLQGEAFF.

The chain combines TRBV18 with TRBJ1-2; perhaps TRBD1 as D (5 bases). Trimming took 1 base from V and 4 from J, leaving 13 bases between them. Germline V gene sequence: CDR1 KGHSH, CDR2 LQKENI. CDR3 length equals 15 residues. CDR3 in amino acids: CASSPQGNLFYGYTF. CDR3 in DNA: TGTGCCAGCTCACCACAGGGGAACCTTTTCTATGGCTACACCTTC.

The V gene is TRBV10-3, the J gene TRBJ1-6, with TRBD1 matching over 9 bases. CDR1 and CDR2 (germline): ENHRY, SYGVKD. J was trimmed by 11 bases and V by 2 bases; bases with no gene match: 7. The CDR3 length is 15 residues. CDR3 DNA sequence: TGTGCCATCAGTGAGAGGGGGACAGGGATGACACCCCTCCACTTT. Protein sequence: CAISERGTGMTPLHF.